The sequence of this T cell receptor beta chain was determined in a study of T cell responses to AZD1222 COVID-19 vaccine. Regarding this clone: As yet, its antigen is unknown.

The table came from immunoSEQ multiplex PCR; TCRdb's copy has only in-frame clones and leaves some out. This repertoire shows 120,000 to 150,000 clones, about 92% found once; its top ten account for 1.5% to 2%. Germline V CDR1 and CDR2: SGDLS, YYNGEE. V lost 1 base and J lost 5; bases outside the gene matches: 7. This CDR3 is 16 amino acids long. General observations from the study: Unmutated variant regions are reportedly targeted by nearly half of spike-specific TCRs.

The chain carries TRBV9 and TRBJ2-2; TRBD2 matches at 8 bases. The sequence was collected from an adult in good health. The sequencing here drew on peripheral blood, taken on day 0 of AZD1222 vaccination. The CDR3 DNA reads as TGTGCCAGCAGCGTAACAGCGGGAGTTGGGACCGGGGAGCTGTTTTTT. Protein sequence: CASSVTAGVGTGELFF.